This TCR beta chain was retrieved from a study of early T cells in non-severe SARS-CoV-2 infection. Across the study: Chains from this unsorted whole-blood bulk RNA could not be paired. General study points: VDJdb matching, biased toward anti-spike CD8 responses, missed private and CD4 specificities.

Unique molecular identifiers (one per individual cDNA molecule) were attached. Using its own MiXCR run on the 5' RACE reads, TCRdb lists one record per CDR3 protein. This table has 80,000 to 95,000 distinct CDR3 sequences, roughly 15% appearing once. For this clonotype: Its target is unknown.

The receptor was isolated from an adult who was a healthcare worker with PCR-confirmed SARS-CoV-2 infection or an uninfected control (not recorded which). Material: whole blood, obtained at baseline.

The CDR3 is CASSSPQGYGYTF. The CDR3 nucleotides are TGTGCCAGCAGTTCCCCCCAGGGCTATGGCTACACCTTC. The chain couples TRBV28 to TRBJ1-2, with D tentatively TRBD1 (5 bases). Germline CDR1 is MDHEN and CDR2 is SYDVKM. V was clipped by 4 bases and J by 4 bases, with 10 bases between them. This CDR3 has 13 amino acids.